This T cell receptor (beta chain) was recorded in a study of T cell responses to AZD1222 COVID-19 vaccine (dated by TCRdb to the early 2020s). Broadly, across the study: TCR sequencing was performed for some 250 trial participants, of whom about 200 were given two doses of AZD1222 and around 25 were given two doses of MenACWY control vaccine. Enrollment into the trials was organized by age into subgroups of 18-55, 56-69 and 70-plus years, and those subgroups contained roughly 150, 30 and 60 TCR-sequenced participants, respectively.

As regards this clone: Its antigen target is currently unknown. There are no base qualities to consult, and no much larger clone falls within one base.

Read against the paper, the sample's time point label means: baseline before first vaccination. What the treatment or condition label conveys for this sample: meningococcal conjugate vaccine given as trial control. Vaccinee samples came from UK trials COV001 and COV002, including a single-blind randomized controlled phase 2/3 trial of AZD1222 (ChAdOx1 nCoV-19) in healthy adults. Trial participant PBMC samples were collected at day 0 and day 28 after the second dose for TCRbeta chain sequencing. The CDR3 regions of human TCRbeta chains were subjected to immunosequencing. In the source study's methods: Repertoire TCRs were matched against a reference library of SARS-CoV-2-specific TCRs generated with the MIRA antigen-specificity platform. Breadth meant the fraction of unique TCRs that were SARS-CoV-2-associated, whereas depth meant the fraction of total T cells that were SARS-CoV-2-associated. Using the MIRA data, each spike-specific TCR was assigned both to the spike region to which the TCR was reactive and to a CD4 or CD8 class. Log10-transformed breadth and depth values were compared by one-way ANOVA with Sidak's multiple comparisons tests. The immuneACCESS repertoire file appears here via TCRdb, limited to in-frame rearrangements. These files lack a portion of the clones; in checked studies, under half of the deficit traces to unresolved V genes, and the cause of the others is not known. D and trimming were read from the DNA, whereas the V and J calls and clone size are those reported in that table. For this sample there are 150,000 to 200,000 clones; approximately 87% appear just once. The ten most abundant clones make up around 2.5% of the sample.

The CDR3 runs 15 amino acids, cysteine and phenylalanine included. The DNA shown is the 45-base CDR3, in frame from base 1. For CDR1 and CDR2, the germline V gene lists SGDLS and YYNGEE. The trim is 0 bases for V and 5 bases for J, with a gap of 14 bases between the germline ends. The paper as a whole reports these results and caveats: Reportedly, almost half of the unique spike-specific TCRs recognized epitopes lying outside the regions that are mutated in the B.1.351 and B.1.1.7 variants. Vaccine-associated CD4 TCRs spanned the whole spike protein, with dominant responses in regions 160-218 and 743-854. After two AZD1222 doses, both the breadth and the depth of spike-specific TCRs were significantly higher than at day 0 and than in MenACWY recipients. Most participants were white British and females outnumbered males, and the authors suggested that clonal diversity may have been underestimated. Because no samples from the day 14 peak response were available, repertoires could be characterized only after the peak T cell response. Conclusions about previously exposed vaccinees are limited, since just a handful of AZD1222 recipients were seropositive for SARS-CoV-2 at baseline. In the small 56-69-year group, the increase in depth fell short of significance, most likely because of low power.

This material consisted of peripheral blood, taken on day 0 of MenACWY control vaccination. The chain is assembled from TRBV9 and TRBJ1-2; the D region possibly corresponds to TRBD1 (5 bases align). This clonotype was sampled from an adult in good health. The CDR3 corresponds to CASSVGDVPIYGYTF. The DNA sequence is given as TGTGCCAGCAGCGTAGGGGACGTACCGATTTATGGCTACACCTTC.